This TCR beta chain stems from a study of OX40 agonist ivuxolimab in advanced cancers. Study background: Enrolled patients in dose escalation had cancers that were hepatocellular carcinoma, melanoma, renal cell or head and neck cancer. Enrollees could have had prior anti-PD-1, anti-PD-L1 or anti-CTLA-4 therapy, which 35% to 40% had received.

Study-wide points: Normalized T-cell clonal expansion was also low in some nonresponders. Among expanded peripheral T cells, antigen specificity went undetermined.

CDR3 size: 20 residues. Germline assignment: CDR1 SSHAT and CDR2 FNYEAQ (reference sequence). With respect to this clone: Its antigen is still unknown. A read error may account for a junction end that differs from germline.

Generated by immunoSEQ multiplex PCR, the TCRdb table keeps only in-frame clones and is missing some. Here the sample spans 100,000 or so clones, 85% to 90% being singletons. Here the sequenced sample was CD4+ or CD8+ T cells sorted from blood, taken in a trial of the OX40 agonist ivuxolimab. The rearrangement uses TRBV7-7 and TRBJ2-1, with 14 bases matching TRBD2. The receptor was derived from an adult with an advanced solid tumor such as melanoma, head and neck, liver or kidney cancer. The CDR3, as DNA: TGTGCTAGCAGCTTAGCAACCGGGACTAGCGGGAGCCACTCTAGAAATGAGCAGTTCTTC. Its protein is CASSLATGTSGSHSRNEQFF.